These 26 T cell receptor beta chains came from one sample sequenced in a study of tumor-infiltrating lymphocytes in oesophageal squamous cell carcinoma. MiXCR was run by TCRdb on the PCR reads, yielding one entry per CDR3 protein. The sample lists approximately 20,000 distinct CDR3 sequences, 40% to 50% occurring once. The sequenced material came from esophageal tumor tissue. The receptors here all came from a male donor with esophageal squamous cell carcinoma.

This clonotype was counted at least ten times. The chain couples TRBV28 to TRBJ2-4, with 12 bases aligning to TRBD1. The CDR3 is made up of 16 amino acids. CDR1 is MDHEN, CDR2 SYDVKM, per germline. The J segment lost 14 bases and the V segment lost 6 bases, leaving 17 bases of the junction unmatched. The DNA of the CDR3 is TGTGCCAGCAGCACCAACAACCGCCGGGACAGGGGGCTTGAGTACTTC. This sequence encodes CASSTNNRRDRGLEYF.

Only a few counts were recorded for this clonotype. The chain links TRBV4-2 to TRBJ2-5; 13 nucleotides match TRBD2. The V gene's germline CDR1 is LGHNA and CDR2 YNFKEQ. This CDR3 region has 16 residues. Losses at the gene ends were 6 bases for V and 4 bases for J; bases not matched to a gene: 8. CDR3 sequence: CASSTQLAGGLETQYF. DNA of the CDR3: TGTGCCAGCAGTACACAACTAGCGGGGGGGCTAGAGACCCAGTACTTC.

As to this clonotype: Since no conserved phenylalanine or tryptophan closes the CDR3, a read error is the likely cause. Because the CDR3's place on the DNA is in doubt, the DNA is left out and the CDR3 is given as listed by TCRdb. The chain employs TRBV7-2 and TRBJ2-6; the table's D gene call, TRBD1, was not cross checked with the DNA. Germline values: CDR1 SGHTA, CDR2 FQGNSA. The CDR3 is 8 residues long, counting both termini. The CDR3 is CASSLSGG.

The chain joins TRBV6-1 to TRBJ2-3; D is uncertain. Germline lookup yields CDR1 MNHNS and CDR2 SASEGT. V lost 5 bases and J lost 6, with 9 bases in between. The CDR3 is made up of 12 amino acids. CDR3 nucleotides: TGTGCCAGCAGTTACGTGGCGGATACGCAGTATTTT. It is translated as CASSYVADTQYF.

This clonotype has a count of ten or more. The V and J genes are TRBV5-1 and TRBJ2-7; 7 bases are a match to TRBD1. Germline CDR1 SGHRS, CDR2 YFSETQ. The CDR3 covers 14 residues. V trimming: 0 bases; J trimming: 2 bases; junction bases outside the gene matches: 2. The CDR3, as DNA: TGCGCCAGCAGCTTGGTAGGGGGCACCTACGAGCAGTACTTC. As protein: CASSLVGGTYEQYF.

This clonotype is labeled medium-sized. This sequence joins TRBV28 and TRBJ2-1; D is unclear. V lost 7 bases to trimming and J lost 9 bases, with 16 bases between them. Germline lookup yields CDR1 MDHEN and CDR2 SYDVKM. This CDR3 is built from 13 residues. The CDR3 region is CASTFQQWTEQFF. In DNA form, the CDR3 reads TGTGCCAGCACTTTTCAACAGTGGACTGAGCAGTTCTTC.

The chain joins TRBV7-3 to TRBJ2-1; unclear D gene. The V and J ends lost 4 bases and 6 bases respectively, with 10 bases between them. CDR3 size: 13 residues. CDR1 is SGHTA, CDR2 FQGTGA, per germline. CDR3 protein: CASSSRPGNEQFF. The CDR3 DNA reads TGTGCCAGCAGCTCCAGACCGGGCAATGAGCAGTTCTTC.

This clonotype was detected ten times or more. One base away lies a much larger clone, so this may be a sequencing read error. V and J are TRBV7-3 and TRBJ2-1; 9 bases align to TRBD1. With the DNA end fitting TRBJ2-7 better, the J assignment may be wrong. The CDR3 spans 14 residues. Germline CDR1 and CDR2: SGHTA and FQGTGA. In DNA, the CDR3 is TGTGCCAGCAGCCGGGACAGGGCCTACAATGAGCAGTACTTC. This codes for CASSRDRAYNEQYF.

The chain joins TRBV20-1 to TRBJ2-3; D could derive from TRBD1 or TRBD2 (6 bases each). The last part of the DNA fits TRBJ2-5 better; the J call may be wrong. Germline V gene sequence: CDR1 DFQATT, CDR2 SNEGSKA (reference sequence). The CDR3 consists of 18 residues. CDR3 loop: CSASWRAGAGGPQETQYF. The CDR3 coding sequence is TGCAGTGCTAGTTGGAGGGCAGGGGCCGGAGGCCCCCAAGAGACCCAGTACTTC.

The table lists this clonotype with many counts. V usage is TRBV7-9 and J usage is TRBJ2-5; no clear D gene. The ends were cut back, 1 base at V and 11 bases at J, with 20 bases in the middle. The CDR3 runs to 15 residues. The germline CDR1 and CDR2 sequences are SEHNR and FQNEAQ (reference sequence). CDR3 loop: CASSLDRSVAAEQYF. The CDR3 nucleotides read TGTGCCAGCAGCTTAGATAGGAGCGTAGCCGCTGAGCAGTACTTC.

This clonotype was counted at least ten times. The J gene is TRBJ2-4, the V gene TRBV7-9, with a possible D match to TRBD1 (5 bases). The CDR3 is made up of 13 amino acids. Trimming left V 1 base short and J 4 bases short, with 5 bases between. Germline CDR1 is SEHNR and CDR2 is FQNEAQ (reference sequence). In DNA form, the CDR3 reads TGTGCCAGCAGCTTAGGACAGAAAAACATTCAGTACTTC. It translates to CASSLGQKNIQYF.

This clonotype was seen repeatedly, ten times or more. The DNA for the CDR3 is TGTGCCAGCAGTTTTATAGCGGGGGACTTGAGCACCGGGGAGCTGTTTTTT. It is translated as CASSFIAGDLSTGELFF. This chain links TRBV12-3 or TRBV12-4 with TRBJ2-2, with 9 bases that match TRBD2. This CDR3 has 17 amino acids. V lost 3 bases and J lost 4; bases outside the gene matches: 9.

The gene calls are TRBV20-1 and TRBJ2-1, with TRBD2 identical over 9 bases. Trimming at V came to 1 base and at J to 2 bases, leaving 0 bases not matched to a gene. The CDR3 spans 14 residues. CDR1 and CDR2 (germline): DFQATT, SNEGSKA (reference sequence). The CDR3 nucleotides read TGCAGTGCTAGAGTAGCGGGAGCCTACAATGAGCAGTTCTTC. Amino acids: CSARVAGAYNEQFF.

V usage is TRBV6-1 and J usage is TRBJ2-3; 10 bases fit TRBD1. This CDR3 spans 14 amino acids. CDR1 and CDR2 (germline): MNHNS, SASEGT. J was trimmed by 4 bases and V by 4 bases; bases with no gene match: 2. CDR3: CASSGQGASDTQYF. CDR3 sequence (DNA): TGTGCCAGCAGTGGACAGGGGGCGTCAGATACGCAGTATTTT.

V gene TRBV6-8 combines with J gene TRBJ2-4; 8 bases map to TRBD1. V trimming: 5 bases; J trimming: 5 bases; junction bases outside the gene matches: 11. This CDR3 contains 16 residues. In germline, CDR1 is MNHGY, CDR2 SAAAGT. The CDR3 DNA is TGTGCCAGCAGTGGGTCCAGGGGGCGCATCCAAAACATTCAGTACTTC. This gives the protein CASSGSRGRIQNIQYF.

As regards this clonotype: Since a much larger clone is just one base distant, this may be a read error. This chain connects TRBV14 to TRBJ2-1; maybe TRBD2 (5 bases). Germline V gene lookup returns CDR1 SGHDN and CDR2 FVKESK. V was shortened by 3 bases and J by 6 bases, with 12 bases between the two germline ends. This CDR3 spans 14 amino acids. CDR3 protein: CASSHRRIGNEQFF. The CDR3 DNA sequence: TGTGCCAGCAGCCATCGGAGGATCGGCAATGAGCAGTTCTTC.

This chain uses TRBV18 with TRBJ2-1, with 9 bases identical to TRBD2. The length of the CDR3 is 15 residues. Germline CDR1 KGHSH, CDR2 LQKENI. V shed 2 bases, J shed 7 bases, and the junction held 6 bases outside the gene matches. This chain's CDR3 is CASSPGTSTGNEQFF. CDR3 nucleotides: TGTGCCAGCTCACCAGGGACTAGCACGGGTAATGAGCAGTTCTTC.

In this sample, this clonotype turned up a few times. V gene TRBV11-2 combines with J gene TRBJ1-3, with 7 bases identical to TRBD1. Germline loops: CDR1 SGHAT, CDR2 FQNNGV. The CDR3 totals 15 residues. The junction had 4 bases not matched to a gene; V was cut back by 5 bases and J by 0 bases. As DNA, the CDR3 is TGTGCCAGCAGCCCGACAGGGATCTCTGGAAACACCATATATTTT. Protein: CASSPTGISGNTIYF.

This clonotype was counted ten times or more. The chain has TRBV25-1 and TRBJ2-7, with 10 positions matching TRBD1. The CDR3 extends over 15 amino acids. The V segment lost 3 bases and the J segment 6 bases; nucleotides outside the gene matches: 8. Per germline, CDR1 MGHDK and CDR2 SYGVNS. The CDR3 reads CASSETGGAYSEQYF. CDR3 sequence (DNA): TGTGCCAGCAGTGAGACAGGGGGCGCGTACAGCGAGCAGTACTTC.

The rearrangement links TRBV6-6 to TRBJ2-3, with 8 bases lining up with TRBD2. The CDR3 has 15 amino acids. The V gene end was trimmed by 5 bases and the J gene end by 4 bases; junction bases not matched to a gene: 8. CDR1 and CDR2 (germline): MNHNY, SVGAGI (reference sequence). Here the CDR3 reads CASSVGGALSDTQYF. The CDR3 region has the DNA TGTGCCAGCAGTGTCGGGGGGGCCTTATCAGATACGCAGTATTTT.

There are many counts of this clonotype. The chain has TRBV6-1 and TRBJ2-7, with D perhaps being TRBD1 or TRBD2 (5 bases each). This CDR3 spans 14 amino acids. The V gene's germline CDR1 is MNHNS and CDR2 SASEGT. Deletions cut 6 bases from V and 6 bases from J, with 18 bases between. CDR3 nucleotides: TGTGCCAGCAGCTCCCCCGGGTCTGGGGGCGAGCAGTACTTC. Residues: CASSSPGSGGEQYF.

This rearrangement joins TRBV24-1 to TRBJ2-7; D is unresolved. The J call may be mistaken, given a closer DNA end match to TRBJ1-2. The CDR3 runs 14 residues. Per germline, CDR1 KGHDR and CDR2 SFDVKD. The CDR3 sequence is CATSDNVNYYGYTF. The DNA for the CDR3 is TGTGCCACCAGTGATAATGTGAACTACTATGGCTACACCTTC.

This rearrangement joins TRBV7-2 to TRBJ2-3; 8 bases line up with TRBD2. The CDR3 totals 15 residues. Per the germline V gene, CDR1 is SGHTA and CDR2 is FQGNSA. Losses at the gene ends were 5 bases for V and 4 bases for J; bases not matched to a gene: 8. In DNA form, the CDR3 reads TGTGCCAGCAGCCGCCTGGCGGGAGGTGCAGATACGCAGTATTTT. It translates to CASSRLAGGADTQYF.

In this sample, this clonotype turned up a few times. The gene calls are TRBV7-2 and TRBJ2-5; 12 bases map to TRBD2. The better agreement between TRBJ2-7 and the DNA end casts doubt on the J call. Looked up from germline, CDR1 is SGHTA and CDR2 is FQGNSA. There are 18 residues in the CDR3. The DNA of the CDR3 is TGTGCCAGCTCAGACCCGACTAGCGGGGGTCTCACGATTTACGAGCAGTACTTC. It is translated as CASSDPTSGGLTIYEQYF.

J is TRBJ2-5 and V is TRBV7-2; a possible D gene is TRBD2 (5 bases). The J call may be mistaken, given a closer DNA end match to TRBJ2-1. Germline values: CDR1 SGHTA, CDR2 FQGNSA. The CDR3 contains 16 residues. This chain's CDR3 is CASSLLGHGGYNEQFF. The CDR3 DNA reads as TGTGCCAGCAGCTTACTAGGGCACGGCGGGTACAATGAGCAGTTCTTC.

This clonotype has more than one count but fewer than ten. The CDR3 region is CASSFHEQYF. The CDR3, as DNA: TGTGCCAGCAGTTTCCACGAGCAGTACTTC. The genes are TRBV2 and TRBJ2-5; D call uncertain. The closer fit of TRBJ2-7 to the DNA end suggests the J call may be wrong. The CDR3 has 10 amino acids. Germline CDR1 reads SNHLY; CDR2 reads FYNNEI.